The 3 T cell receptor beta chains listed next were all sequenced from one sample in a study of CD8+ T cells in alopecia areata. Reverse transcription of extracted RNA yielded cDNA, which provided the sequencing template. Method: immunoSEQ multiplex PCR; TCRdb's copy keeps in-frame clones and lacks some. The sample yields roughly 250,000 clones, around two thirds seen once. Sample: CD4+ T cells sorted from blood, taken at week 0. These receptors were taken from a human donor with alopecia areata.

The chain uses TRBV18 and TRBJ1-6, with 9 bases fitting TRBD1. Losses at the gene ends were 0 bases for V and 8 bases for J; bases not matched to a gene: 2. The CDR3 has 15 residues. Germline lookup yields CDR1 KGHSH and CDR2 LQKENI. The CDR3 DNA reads TGTGCCAGCTCACCACCGGGACAGGGAGATTCACCCCTCCACTTT. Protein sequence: CASSPPGQGDSPLHF.

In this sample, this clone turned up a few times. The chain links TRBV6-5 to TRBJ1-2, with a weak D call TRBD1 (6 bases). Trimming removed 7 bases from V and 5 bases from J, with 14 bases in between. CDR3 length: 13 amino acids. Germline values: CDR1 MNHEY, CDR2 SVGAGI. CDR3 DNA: TGTGCCAGCAAGGAGGCAGGGGAGTATGGCTACACCTTC. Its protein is CASKEAGEYGYTF.

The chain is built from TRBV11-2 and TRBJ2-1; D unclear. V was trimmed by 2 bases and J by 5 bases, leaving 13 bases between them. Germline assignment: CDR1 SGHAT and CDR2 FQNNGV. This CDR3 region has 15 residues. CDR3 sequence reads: CASSLSLLPHNEQFF. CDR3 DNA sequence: TGTGCCAGCAGCTTAAGTCTCCTGCCCCACAATGAGCAGTTCTTC.